This TCR beta chain was captured by sequencing in a study of blood T cells in healthy people across ages (dated by TCRdb to the mid-2010s). Notes on the research overall: In model experiments, template switching captured roughly one uniquely barcoded TCR beta cDNA molecule for every two T cells. To track age-related changes in TCR beta repertoire diversity, the study relied on deep sequencing normalized with unique cDNA molecular identifiers. Four age groups were formed from the donors: young (average roughly 15 years), middle-aged (approximately 42), aged (about 68) and long-lived (82). To avoid experimental bias, donors of different ages were spread randomly across the sequencing lanes. The study analyzed two additional independent replicas of 1 million unique cDNA reads from the same blood draw for two donors, one aged 18 to 29 and one aged 80 or older.

To note about this clonotype: Its antigen is still unknown. Base qualities are not at hand, and no much larger clone is one base apart.

Libraries were built with 5' RACE. Sequenced on an Illumina HiSeq 2500. The second PCR ran for roughly 7 to 11 cycles and used a J-beta primer mix along with a sample-barcoded 5' primer. A template-switch 5' adaptor carrying 12 random nucleotides introduced a unique molecular identifier onto each TCR beta cDNA molecule. Each sample yielded at least 3 million CDR3-containing paired-end reads. First-strand cDNA synthesis was performed from all RNA using the Mint cDNA synthesis kit, with priming by a TRBC-specific oligonucleotide. After uracil-DNA glycosylase treatment, a first 18-cycle PCR used universal primers M1SS and BC2_uni_R on all cDNA. Per the authors' processing: Normalization of each sample was performed by random selection of 1 million high-quality reads, each carrying a distinct molecular identifier. Reads with shared molecular identifiers were discarded instead of being binned into consensus sequences. MiTCR, set to a Q25 quality threshold and the strictest error-elimination algorithm, was used for CDR3 identification, clonotype clustering and error correction. A nonparametric unseen species model with Euler transformation was used to estimate lower-bound total TCR beta diversity. TCRdb applied fastp at Q25 and MiXCR to the public reads, then kept only in-frame beta chains. Each record represents a unique CDR3 protein, reported with the most common genes and DNA among its rows. For this entry, the V and J calls and clone size follow TCRdb and not the study's own pipeline. This sample gives some 1 million distinct CDR3 sequences in total; around 45% of them show up just once. The top ten clonotypes cover approximately 17% of the sample.

Study-wide findings and limitations: Observed TCR beta diversity per million T cells fell roughly linearly with age, and a significant reduction was already apparent by age around 44. Bulk unsorted PBMC profiling prevented conclusive comparison of naive and antigen-experienced compartments. Estimates of total diversity from one million sequenced T cells were regarded as lower bounds and underestimates. Compared with the aged group, the long-lived group had more naive CD4+ T cells, fewer expanded clones and increased TCR diversity, a pattern suggesting age selection. Because donor CMV infection status was unknown, age-related changes in expanded clonotypes were potentially confounded. A strong correlation was found between observed TCR beta diversity and the percentage of naive T cells measured by flow cytometry.

The donors were roughly 38 Caucasian individuals from Russia, aged roughly 6 to 95 years, who were systemically healthy. Ten milliliters of peripheral blood were drawn from each donor into EDTA-treated Vacutainer tubes. Ficoll-Paque density-gradient centrifugation was used to isolate PBMCs, with at least 7 million obtained per sample. Total RNA was extracted from PBMCs with Trizol reagent, with at least 5.5 micrograms obtained per sample. Naive CD45RAhigh/CD27high T cell percentages were measured by flow cytometry on a PBMC aliquot from every donor. The sequence came from a woman aged 55 to 70 in good health. Sequencing used blood.

The nucleotide sequence is given as TGCGCCAGCAGCTTGGGCGGGACGTTCGGCTCTGGAAACACCATATATTTT. It encodes CASSLGGTFGSGNTIYF. The chain links TRBV5-1 with TRBJ1-3; 5 matching bases give a weak D call of TRBD1. The germline V gene sets CDR1 to SGHRS and CDR2 to YFSETQ. From cysteine to phenylalanine, the CDR3 is 17 amino acids long. Just the 51-base CDR3 DNA is kept, in frame starting at base 1. V and J are truncated by 0 bases and 0 bases respectively, leaving an intervening sequence of 13 bases.